These 14 T cell receptor beta chains were all obtained from the same sample, sequenced in a study of graft-versus-host responses after intestinal transplantation. These TCRs' antigens remain unknown. The assay was immunoSEQ multiplex PCR, and TCRdb's table has in-frame clones only and misses some. The sample includes roughly 110,000 clones, 80% to 90% of them seen just once. Source: unstimulated CD4+ T cells sorted from spleen or lymph node cells, taken before transplant. The receptors were gathered from a human donor who was the organ donor for an intestinal transplant.

V is TRBV5-6 and J is TRBJ1-2; a possible D gene is TRBD1 (5 bases). In germline, CDR1 is SGHDT, CDR2 YYEEEE. Trimming pared 1 base from V and 3 bases from J, leaving 19 bases between. The CDR3 is made up of 17 amino acids. CDR3 DNA: TGTGCCAGCAGCTTGTTTGTCGGGACTCGCAGATACTATGGCTACACCTTC. The encoded protein is CASSLFVGTRRYYGYTF.

The CDR3 DNA reads TGTGCCAGCAGTTACTCGACTAACCAAGAGACCCAGTACTTC. Its translation: CASSYSTNQETQYF. This chain joins TRBV5-4 and TRBJ2-5; maybe TRBD2 (5 bases). V was cut by 5 bases and J by 0 bases, with 11 bases left in between. This CDR3 has 14 amino acids. CDR1 and CDR2 from the germline V gene are SGHNT and YYREEE (reference sequence).

The chain employs TRBV5-1 and TRBJ2-2; D possibly corresponds to TRBD2 (6 bases). V was pared by 1 base and J by 4 bases, with 14 bases between. CDR1 and CDR2 (germline): SGHRS, YFSETQ. The CDR3 spans 16 residues. The CDR3 nucleotides read TGCGCCAGCAGCTTGTATGGGGGAGGTAGCACCGGGGAGCTGTTTTTT. It specifies CASSLYGGGSTGELFF.

The chain carries TRBV4-1 and TRBJ1-4; D is unclear. Trimming took 4 bases from V and 4 from J, leaving 10 bases between them. Germline loops: CDR1 MGHRA, CDR2 YSYEKL. The length of the CDR3 is 14 residues. For the CDR3, the DNA is TGCGCCAGCAGCCGAGACACCATTAATGAAAAACTGTTTTTT. Translating it yields CASSRDTINEKLFF.

V and J are TRBV27 and TRBJ2-5; D gene uncertain. The germline gives CDR1 MNHEY, CDR2 SMNVEV (reference sequence). The CDR3 consists of 15 residues. V shed 6 bases and J shed 1 base, with 15 bases lying between them. CDR3 nucleotides: TGTGCCAGCAGCCCCAGTCCCAGCATCCAAGAGACCCAGTACTTC. Its protein is CASSPSPSIQETQYF.

This chain joins TRBV5-1 and TRBJ2-1, with no clear D. Germline assignment: CDR1 SGHRS and CDR2 YFSETQ. This CDR3 is 15 amino acids long. V dropped 4 bases and J dropped 4 bases, with 15 bases sitting between them. The CDR3 region is CASSLRYSRYNEQFF. Written as DNA, the CDR3 is TGCGCCAGCAGCCTGAGGTACTCGAGGTACAATGAGCAGTTCTTC.

A note on this clone: The sample holds other DNA sequences that translate to the same CDR3. J is TRBJ2-7 and V is TRBV6-1; TRBD1 matches at 7 bases. The CDR3 is 17 amino acids. The J segment lost 2 bases and the V segment lost 4 bases, leaving 14 bases of the junction unmatched. From germline, CDR1 is MNHNS and CDR2 SASEGT. The CDR3 DNA sequence: TGTGCCAGCAGTGGGCGACGGACAGGAGAGGGTGCCTACGAGCAGTACTTC. As protein: CASSGRRTGEGAYEQYF.

This chain links TRBV11-2 with TRBJ2-1; D is unclear. The CDR3 spans 13 residues. Germline values: CDR1 SGHAT, CDR2 FQNNGV. V lost 2 bases and J lost 2, with 4 bases in between. CDR3 sequence reads: CASSLSTYNEQFF. In nucleotides, the CDR3 is TGTGCCAGCAGCTTAAGCACCTACAATGAGCAGTTCTTC. Full variable domain (remainder filled in from reference TRBV11-2 and TRBJ2-1): EAGVAQSPRYKIIEKRQSVAFWCNPISGHATLYWYQQILGQGPKLLIQFQNNGVVDDSQLPKDRFSAERLKGVDSTLKIQPAKLEDSAVYLCASSLSTYNEQFFGPGTRLTVL.

The chain couples TRBV19 to TRBJ2-6, with D possibly being TRBD1 (5 bases). The germline V and J ends were trimmed by 7 bases and 2 bases, with 15 bases remaining between them. The CDR3 consists of 16 residues. CDR1 and CDR2 from the germline V gene are LNHDA and SQIVND (reference sequence). The CDR3 nucleotides read TGTGCCAGTATGGTCAGGGTACGTCCTGGGGCCAACGTCCTGACTTTC. It yields the protein CASMVRVRPGANVLTF.

As DNA, the CDR3 is TGTGCCAGCTCGCTGATAGAGGGGAGCAATCAGCCCCAGCATTTT. Translating it yields CASSLIEGSNQPQHF. This rearrangement joins TRBV18 to TRBJ1-5; TRBD1 might be the D (5 bases). Per the germline V gene, CDR1 is KGHSH and CDR2 is LQKENI. There are 15 residues in the CDR3. V lost 6 bases, J lost 1 base, and 13 bases lay in between.

This rearrangement joins TRBV6-1 to TRBJ1-2; D is uncertain. Germline CDR1 MNHNS, CDR2 SASEGT. V lost 5 bases and J lost 3, with 7 bases in between. This CDR3 has 12 residues. CDR3 region: CASSLRDYGYTF. DNA for the CDR3: TGTGCCAGCAGTCTGCGGGACTATGGCTACACCTTC.

The genes are TRBV15 and TRBJ1-1; no definite D call. This CDR3 region has 14 residues. Germline loops: CDR1 LNHNV, CDR2 YYDKDF (reference sequence). The ends were cut back, 3 bases at V and 0 bases at J, with 8 bases in the middle. DNA for the CDR3: TGTGCCACCAGCAGGGAGAGGGTGAACACTGAAGCTTTCTTT. Encoded protein: CATSRERVNTEAFF.

This clone turned up a few times. V usage is TRBV19 and J usage is TRBJ1-5, with TRBD1 as a possible D gene (6 bases). Germline V lookup: CDR1 LNHDA, CDR2 SQIVND (reference sequence). The CDR3 has 14 residues. V lost 5 bases and J lost 11, with 19 bases in between. CDR3 loop: CASSGMGGPRAQHF. The DNA for the CDR3 is TGTGCCAGTAGTGGTATGGGGGGCCCTCGGGCCCAGCATTTT.

CDR3 bases: TGTGCCACCAGCAAGTGGGGGACTAGCAACTACGAGCAGTACTTC. This sequence encodes CATSKWGTSNYEQYF. V gene TRBV15 combines with J gene TRBJ2-7; 9 nucleotides agree with TRBD2. The CDR3 contains 15 residues. Germline V gene data show CDR1 as LNHNV and CDR2 as YYDKDF (reference sequence). J gave up 3 bases and V 4 bases, and 7 bases lay outside the gene matches.